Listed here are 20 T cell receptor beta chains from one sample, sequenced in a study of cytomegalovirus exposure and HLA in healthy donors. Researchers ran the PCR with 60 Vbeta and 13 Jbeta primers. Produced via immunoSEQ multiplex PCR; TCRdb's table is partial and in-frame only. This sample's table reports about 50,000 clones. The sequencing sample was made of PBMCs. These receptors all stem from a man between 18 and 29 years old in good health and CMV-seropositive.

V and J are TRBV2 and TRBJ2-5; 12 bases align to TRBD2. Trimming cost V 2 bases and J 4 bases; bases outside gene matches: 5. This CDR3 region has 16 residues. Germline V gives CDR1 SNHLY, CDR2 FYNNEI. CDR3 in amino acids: CASSEIGLAGRETQYF. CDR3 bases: TGTGCCAGCAGTGAAATAGGACTAGCGGGAAGAGAGACCCAGTACTTC.

CDR3 protein: CASSSYSGRPYEQYF. The CDR3 coding sequence is TGCGCCAGCAGCTCTTATAGCGGGAGGCCCTACGAGCAGTACTTC. The rearrangement uses TRBV5-1 and TRBJ2-7, with 10 bases matching TRBD2. From germline, CDR1 is SGHRS and CDR2 YFSETQ. The J segment lost 2 bases and the V segment lost 3 bases, leaving 5 bases of the junction unmatched. This CDR3 contains 15 residues.

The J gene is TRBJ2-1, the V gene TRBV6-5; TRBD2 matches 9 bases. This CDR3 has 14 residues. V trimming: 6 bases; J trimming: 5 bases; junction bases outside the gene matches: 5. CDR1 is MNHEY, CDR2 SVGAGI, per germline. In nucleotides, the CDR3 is TGTGCCAGCAGGCGACTAGCGGCCCACAATGAGCAGTTCTTC. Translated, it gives CASRRLAAHNEQFF.

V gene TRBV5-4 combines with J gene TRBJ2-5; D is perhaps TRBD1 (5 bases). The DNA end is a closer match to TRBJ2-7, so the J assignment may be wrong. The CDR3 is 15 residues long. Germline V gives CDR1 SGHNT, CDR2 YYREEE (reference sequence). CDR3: CASSLVGRGSHEQYF. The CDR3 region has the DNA TGTGCCAGCAGCTTGGTAGGTAGGGGCAGCCACGAGCAGTACTTC.

CDR3 region: CASSLLTGTLNEQFF. Written as DNA, the CDR3 is TGTGCCAGCAGTCTACTCACCGGGACTTTAAATGAGCAGTTCTTC. This rearrangement joins TRBV6-1 to TRBJ2-1, with D possibly being TRBD2 (6 bases). Trimming pared 5 bases from V and 7 bases from J, leaving 18 bases between. The CDR3 totals 15 residues. Germline lookup yields CDR1 MNHNS and CDR2 SASEGT.

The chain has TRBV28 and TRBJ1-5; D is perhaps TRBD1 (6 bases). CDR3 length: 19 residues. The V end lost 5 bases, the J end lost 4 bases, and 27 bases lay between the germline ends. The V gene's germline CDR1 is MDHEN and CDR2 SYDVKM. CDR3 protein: CASSIPGTSSINENQPQHF. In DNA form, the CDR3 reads TGTGCCAGCAGTATCCCCGGGACAAGCTCTATTAACGAAAATCAGCCCCAGCATTTT.

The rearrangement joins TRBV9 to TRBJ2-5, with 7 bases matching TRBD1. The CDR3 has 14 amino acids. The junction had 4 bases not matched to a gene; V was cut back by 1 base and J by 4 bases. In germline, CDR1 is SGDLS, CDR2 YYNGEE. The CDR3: CASSVTYRGETQYF. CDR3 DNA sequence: TGTGCCAGCAGCGTAACTTACAGGGGAGAGACCCAGTACTTC.

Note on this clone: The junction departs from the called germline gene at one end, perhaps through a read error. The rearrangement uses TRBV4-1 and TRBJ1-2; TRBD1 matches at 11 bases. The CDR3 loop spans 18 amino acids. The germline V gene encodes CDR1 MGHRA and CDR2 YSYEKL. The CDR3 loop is CASSQEGTGGLSFYGCTF. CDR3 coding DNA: TGCGCCAGCAGCCAAGAAGGGACAGGGGGTCTTTCCTTCTATGGCTGCACCTTC.

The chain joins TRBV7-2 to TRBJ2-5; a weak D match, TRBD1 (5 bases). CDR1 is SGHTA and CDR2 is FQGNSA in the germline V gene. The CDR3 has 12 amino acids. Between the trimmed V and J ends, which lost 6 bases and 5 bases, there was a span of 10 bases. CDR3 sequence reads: CASRPGRETQYF. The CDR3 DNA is TGTGCCAGCAGACCAGGGCGGGAGACCCAGTACTTC. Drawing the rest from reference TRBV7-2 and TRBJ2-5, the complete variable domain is GAGVSQSPSNKVTEKGKDVELRCDPISGHTALYWYRQSLGQGLEFLIYFQGNSAPDKSGLPSDRFSAERTGGSVSTLTIQRTQQEDSAVYLCASRPGRETQYFGPGTRLLVL.

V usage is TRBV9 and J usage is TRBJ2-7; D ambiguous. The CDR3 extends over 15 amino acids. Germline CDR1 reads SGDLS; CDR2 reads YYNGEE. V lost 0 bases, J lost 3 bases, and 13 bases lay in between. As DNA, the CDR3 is TGTGCCAGCAGCGTAGATGACACGACGAGCTACGAGCAGTACTTC. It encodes CASSVDDTTSYEQYF.

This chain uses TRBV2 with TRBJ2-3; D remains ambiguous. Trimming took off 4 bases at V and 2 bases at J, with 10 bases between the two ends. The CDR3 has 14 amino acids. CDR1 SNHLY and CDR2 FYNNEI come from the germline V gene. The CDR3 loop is CASSGLDITDTQYF. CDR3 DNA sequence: TGTGCCAGCAGTGGGCTCGACATCACAGATACGCAGTATTTT.

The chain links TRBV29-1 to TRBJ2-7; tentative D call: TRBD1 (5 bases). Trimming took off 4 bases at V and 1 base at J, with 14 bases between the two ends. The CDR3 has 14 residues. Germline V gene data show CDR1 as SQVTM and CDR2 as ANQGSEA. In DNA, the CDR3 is TGCAGCGTTGGGAACAGGCTCCAATCCTACGAGCAGTACTTC. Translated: CSVGNRLQSYEQYF.

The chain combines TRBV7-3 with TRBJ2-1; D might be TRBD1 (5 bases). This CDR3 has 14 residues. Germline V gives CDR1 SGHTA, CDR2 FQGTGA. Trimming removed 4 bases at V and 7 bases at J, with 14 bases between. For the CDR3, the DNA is TGTGCCAGCAGCTCCCCCGACAGCCCAAATGAGCAGTTCTTC. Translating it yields CASSSPDSPNEQFF.

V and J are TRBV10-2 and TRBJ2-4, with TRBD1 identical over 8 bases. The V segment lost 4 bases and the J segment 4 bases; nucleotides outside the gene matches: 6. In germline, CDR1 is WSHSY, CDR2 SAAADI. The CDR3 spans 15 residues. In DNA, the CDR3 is TGCGCCAGCAGTGTTGTTCAGGGGGCGAAAAACATTCAGTACTTC. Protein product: CASSVVQGAKNIQYF.

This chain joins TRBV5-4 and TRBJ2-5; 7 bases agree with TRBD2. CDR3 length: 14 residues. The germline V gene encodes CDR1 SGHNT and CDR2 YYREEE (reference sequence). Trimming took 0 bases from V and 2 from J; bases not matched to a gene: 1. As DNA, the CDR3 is TGTGCCAGCAGCTTGGTGGGACTACAAGAGACCCAGTACTTC. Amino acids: CASSLVGLQETQYF. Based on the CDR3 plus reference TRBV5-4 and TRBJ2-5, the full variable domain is ETGVTQSPTHLIKTRGQQVTLRCSSQSGHNTVSWYQQALGQGPQFIFQYYREEENGRGNFPPRFSGLQFPNYSSELNVNALELDDSALYLCASSLVGLQETQYFGPGTRLLVL.

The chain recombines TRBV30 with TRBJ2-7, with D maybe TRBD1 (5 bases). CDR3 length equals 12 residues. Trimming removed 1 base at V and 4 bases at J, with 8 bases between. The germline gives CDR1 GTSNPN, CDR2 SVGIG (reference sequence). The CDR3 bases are TGTGCCTGGAGTGAGGGGCGGTACGAGCAGTACTTC. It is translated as CAWSEGRYEQYF.

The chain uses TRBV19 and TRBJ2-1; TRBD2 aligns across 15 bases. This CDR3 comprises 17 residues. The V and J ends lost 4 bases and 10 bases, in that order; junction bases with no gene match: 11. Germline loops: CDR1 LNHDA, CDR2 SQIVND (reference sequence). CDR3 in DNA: TGTGCCAGTAGTACACTTCGGACTAGCGGGAGGGCGGGGGAGCAGTTCTTC. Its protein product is CASSTLRTSGRAGEQFF. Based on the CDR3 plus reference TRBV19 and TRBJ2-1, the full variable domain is DGGITQSPKYLFRKEGQNVTLSCEQNLNHDAMYWYRQDPGQGLRLIYYSQIVNDFQKGDIAEGYSVSREKKESFPLTVTSAQKNPTAFYLCASSTLRTSGRAGEQFFGPGTRLTVL.

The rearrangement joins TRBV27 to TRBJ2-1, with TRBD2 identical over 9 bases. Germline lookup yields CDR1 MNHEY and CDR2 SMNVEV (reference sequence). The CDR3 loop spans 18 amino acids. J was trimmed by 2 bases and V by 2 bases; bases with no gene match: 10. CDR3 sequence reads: CASSLRAGGPGTYNEQFF. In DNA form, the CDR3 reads TGTGCCAGCAGTTTAAGGGCGGGAGGGCCCGGAACCTACAATGAGCAGTTCTTC.

CDR3 protein: CASSLFQGSIYNEQFF. CDR3 sequence (DNA): TGTGCCAGCAGCTTGTTTCAGGGCTCAATATACAATGAGCAGTTCTTC. This rearrangement joins TRBV5-5 to TRBJ2-1; weak D call: TRBD1 (5 bases). The length of the CDR3 is 16 residues. V was shortened by 1 base and J by 4 bases, with 15 bases between the two germline ends. Germline CDR1 and CDR2: SGHKS and YYEKEE (reference sequence).

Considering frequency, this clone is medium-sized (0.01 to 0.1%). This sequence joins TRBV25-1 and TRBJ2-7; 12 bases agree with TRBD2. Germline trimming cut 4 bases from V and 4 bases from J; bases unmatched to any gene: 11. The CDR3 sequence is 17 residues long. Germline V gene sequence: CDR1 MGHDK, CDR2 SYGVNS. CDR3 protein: CASSAPRLAGAPYEQYF. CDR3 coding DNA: TGTGCCAGCAGTGCCCCCAGACTAGCGGGAGCGCCATACGAGCAGTACTTC.